The clone carrying this T cell receptor beta chain was detected many times. What it binds is unknown. This specimen belongs to a study of CD8+CD57+ T cells in acquired aplastic anemia. Study-wide background: Sorted cells (CD4+ and CD8+) yielded DNA amounts that averaged approximately 3.1 ug.

According to the study, genomic DNA was the template for TCR beta VDJ and CDR3 profiling. TCRdb passed the reads through MiXCR, listing each CDR3 protein once. Seen here are 150,000 or so distinct CDR3 sequences, 40% to 50% observed once, and the top ten hold roughly 30%. The germline V gene encodes CDR1 LNHNV and CDR2 YYDKDF (reference sequence). V shed 2 bases and J 1 base; nucleotides not matched to a gene: 4. This CDR3 spans 17 amino acids. CD8+CD57+ cell expansion had been shown by flow cytometry in patients chosen for sequencing. Broader study findings: There were twenty-nine CD8+ CDR3 sequences that occurred in both patients and controls.

V is TRBV15 and J is TRBJ2-6; TRBD1 aligns across 8 bases. This TCR was sampled from a human donor with aplastic anemia. The source material was sorted CD4+, CD8+, or CD8+CD57+ T cells (not recorded which) from PBMCs. CDR3 amino acids: CATSRTGQASGANVLTF. The CDR3, as DNA: TGTGCCACCAGCAGAACGGGACAGGCGTCTGGGGCCAACGTCCTGACTTTC.